The next 8 T cell receptor beta chains were all read from a single sample in a study of blood T cell repertoires in COVID-19. Using immunoSEQ multiplex PCR, the repertoire was profiled, and TCRdb retains in-frame clones only, with some absent. The sample has some 350,000 clones, approximately 91% seen once. Sequenced material: peripheral blood. These receptors all come from a woman in her 70s with COVID-19, enrolled during active disease.

The V gene is TRBV7-8, the J gene TRBJ1-6, with D possibly matching TRBD1 (6 bases). CDR1 and CDR2 from the germline V gene are SGHVS and FQNEAQ. The CDR3 covers 15 residues. The ends were cut back, 1 base at V and 10 bases at J, with 14 bases in the middle. CDR3 sequence reads: CASSLGSRGSSPLHF. DNA for the CDR3: TGTGCCAGCAGCTTAGGGTCCAGGGGAAGCTCACCCCTCCACTTT. The whole variable domain, filled in from reference TRBV7-8 and TRBJ1-6, reads GAGVSQSPRYKVAKRGQDVALRCDPISGHVSLFWYQQALGQGPEFLTYFQNEAQLDKSGLPSDRFFAERPEGSVSTLKIQRTQQEDSAVYLCASSLGSRGSSPLHFGNGTRLTVT.

The chain has TRBV28 and TRBJ1-2; D ambiguous. The CDR3 sequence is 14 residues long. Germline CDR1 is MDHEN and CDR2 is SYDVKM. Trimming removed 6 bases at V and 6 bases at J, with 17 bases between. The CDR3 DNA follows: TGTGCCAGCAGCCCCATCGGGGAAACCCATGGCTACACCTTC. Its protein is CASSPIGETHGYTF.

The rearrangement uses TRBV7-2 and TRBJ2-1; D is possibly TRBD2 (6 bases). V was pared by 5 bases and J by 4 bases, with 12 bases between. CDR1 and CDR2 (germline): SGHTA, FQGNSA. CDR3 length: 14 residues. CDR3 protein: CASSRRAGYNEQFF. CDR3 nucleotide sequence: TGTGCCAGCAGCCGCAGAGCGGGTTACAATGAGCAGTTCTTC.

Remarks on this clone: One end of the junction varies from germline; a read error may be responsible. The CDR3 is CATSDLGTGATILFPSHEQYF. The CDR3 coding sequence is TGTGCCACCAGTGATTTGGGGACAGGGGCGACCATACTGTTCCCCTCCCACGAGCAGTACTTC. V gene TRBV24-1 combines with J gene TRBJ2-7; 10 bases line up with TRBD1. The CDR3 runs to 21 residues. Germline loops: CDR1 KGHDR, CDR2 SFDVKD.

This clone was detected only once. The junction shows a germline mismatch at one end, possibly a read error. The rearrangement joins TRBV11-3 to TRBJ1-3; D gene uncertain. Looked up from germline, CDR1 is SGHNT and CDR2 is YENEEA. The CDR3 is 15 residues long. The CDR3 is CASSVDGDSGNTIYF. CDR3 bases: TGTGCCAGCAGCGTAGACGGAGACTCTGGAAACACCATATATTTT.

This clone was counted a single time. The chain joins TRBV29-1 to TRBJ1-2, with 7 nucleotides matching TRBD1. With V trimmed by 7 bases and J by 1 base, 3 bases remained unmatched. Per the germline V gene, CDR1 is SQVTM and CDR2 is ANQGSEA. The CDR3 runs 12 residues. CDR3 residues: CSANRGNYGYTF. CDR3 DNA: TGCAGCGCTAACAGGGGTAACTATGGCTACACCTTC.

CDR3 protein: CASSRQDRGYEQYF. DNA of the CDR3: TGTGCCAGCAGTCGACAGGACAGGGGCTACGAGCAGTACTTC. The rearrangement joins TRBV6-5 to TRBJ2-7, with 9 nucleotides matching TRBD1. Germline loops: CDR1 MNHEY, CDR2 SVGAGI. V gave up 5 bases and J gave up 3 bases; unmatched junction bases: 5. The CDR3 loop spans 14 amino acids.

CDR3 region: CASSIRDRGTDGYTF. The CDR3 region has the DNA TGTGCCAGCAGCATCCGGGACAGGGGGACCGATGGCTACACCTTC. The chain uses TRBV9 and TRBJ1-2, with 11 bases lining up with TRBD1. V shed 4 bases and J 6 bases; nucleotides not matched to a gene: 8. Germline CDR1 is SGDLS and CDR2 is YYNGEE. The CDR3 covers 15 residues.